This T cell receptor beta chain was sequenced for a study of T cell changes during pregnancy in multiple sclerosis. Here immunoSEQ multiplex PCR was the method, and the copy in TCRdb shows in-frame clones only, minus some. This table holds around 45,000 clones, about nine tenths found once. Germline-derived CDR1 and CDR2 are SGHNT and YYREEE (reference sequence). This CDR3 has 15 amino acids. The junction had 4 bases not matched to a gene; V was cut back by 3 bases and J by 3 bases. This TCR came from a female donor with multiple sclerosis, enrolled in a pregnancy study. The V call is TRBV5-4, the J call TRBJ1-3; 9 positions match TRBD1. This specimen consisted of CD4+ T cells from peripheral blood mononuclear cells, obtained in the third trimester of pregnancy. CDR3 sequence: CASSSWTGVGNTIYF. The CDR3 DNA is TGTGCCAGCAGCTCATGGACAGGGGTTGGAAACACCATATATTTT.